The 19 T cell receptor beta chains reported below all come from one sample, sequenced in a study of early T cells in non-severe SARS-CoV-2 infection. MiXCR, applied by TCRdb to the 5' RACE reads, yields one record per CDR3 protein. Altogether 120,000 or so distinct CDR3 sequences are present, over 9.5% being singletons, with the ten largest covering approximately 3.5%. Sample: whole blood, taken at baseline. The receptors stem from an adult who was a healthcare worker with PCR-confirmed SARS-CoV-2 infection or an uninfected control (not recorded which).

This chain links TRBV10-2 with TRBJ2-5; 9 positions agree with TRBD2. The CDR3 is 14 amino acids. Germline V gives CDR1 WSHSY, CDR2 SAAADI. Trimming took 6 bases from V and 5 from J; bases not matched to a gene: 7. CDR3 sequence (DNA): TGCGCCAGCAGCCCGGGACTAGCTCCGGAGACCCAGTACTTC. This codes for CASSPGLAPETQYF.

In its sample, this clonotype was seen a few times. The chain is built from TRBV28 and TRBJ1-1; 12 bases line up with TRBD1. The CDR3 is made up of 15 amino acids. The V gene's germline CDR1 is MDHEN and CDR2 SYDVKM. Trimming took 5 bases from V and 5 from J; bases not matched to a gene: 6. CDR3 nucleotides: TGTGCCAGCAGTGGACGGGACAGGGGGCGAACTGAAGCTTTCTTT. The encoded protein is CASSGRDRGRTEAFF.

This clonotype was detected ten times or more. The chain is built from TRBV28 and TRBJ1-1; D is possibly TRBD1 (5 bases). Germline values: CDR1 MDHEN, CDR2 SYDVKM. Deletions cut 6 bases from V and 3 bases from J, with 11 bases between. The CDR3 contains 13 residues. This chain's CDR3 is CASRWQGDTEAFF. Here the CDR3 DNA reads TGTGCCAGCAGATGGCAGGGTGACACTGAAGCTTTCTTT. The full variable domain, its missing parts supplied by reference TRBV28 and TRBJ1-1, is DVKVTQSSRYLVKRTGEKVFLECVQDMDHENMFWYRQDPGLGLRLIYFSYDVKMKEKGDIPEGYSVSREKKERFSLILESASTNQTSMYLCASRWQGDTEAFFGQGTRLTVV.

This clonotype occurred many times. The chain combines TRBV5-8 with TRBJ1-5; tentative D call: TRBD1 (5 bases). The CDR3 consists of 17 residues. Per germline, CDR1 SGHTS and CDR2 YDEGEE. Trimming took off 3 bases at V and 0 bases at J, with 16 bases between the two ends. DNA of the CDR3: TGTGCCAGCAGCTCTCGCGGCCGGGGCTATAGCAATCAGCCCCAGCATTTT. This gives the protein CASSSRGRGYSNQPQHF.

There are a few counts of this clonotype. The chain recombines TRBV5-4 with TRBJ1-1, with D possibly matching TRBD1 (5 bases). V shed 3 bases and J shed 3 bases, with 6 bases lying between them. Germline-derived CDR1 and CDR2 are SGHNT and YYREEE (reference sequence). The CDR3 covers 12 residues. CDR3 sequence (DNA): TGTGCCAGCAGCTCGGGGGACACTGAAGCTTTCTTT. Protein: CASSSGDTEAFF.

The table lists this clonotype with many counts. The chain employs TRBV12-3 or TRBV12-4 and TRBJ1-1; D unclear. The germline V and J ends were trimmed by 7 bases and 3 bases, with 15 bases remaining between them. The CDR3 is 14 residues long. This CDR3 reads CASTFLQVDTEAFF. CDR3 DNA: TGTGCCAGCACCTTTTTACAAGTTGACACTGAAGCTTTCTTT.

In this sample, this clonotype turned up a few times. The gene calls are TRBV5-4 and TRBJ2-5; the D gene is possibly TRBD1 (6 bases). Germline CDR1 SGHNT, CDR2 YYREEE (reference sequence). This CDR3 spans 14 amino acids. The ends were cut back, 4 bases at V and 2 bases at J, with 12 bases in the middle. This CDR3 reads CASSIQGTQETQYF. Here the CDR3 DNA reads TGTGCCAGCAGCATACAGGGAACACAAGAGACCCAGTACTTC.

This clonotype was counted between two and nine times. The rearrangement links TRBV9 to TRBJ2-3, with 7 bases matching TRBD2. Per germline, CDR1 SGDLS and CDR2 YYNGEE. Germline trimming cut 3 bases from V and 0 bases from J; bases unmatched to any gene: 13. This CDR3 has 18 amino acids. The CDR3 region is CASSDSPLADGSTDTQYF. The CDR3 region has the DNA TGTGCCAGCAGCGATTCCCCCCTAGCGGACGGGAGCACAGATACGCAGTATTTT. Combining the CDR3 with reference TRBV9 and TRBJ2-3 gives the whole variable domain DSGVTQTPKHLITATGQRVTLRCSPRSGDLSVYWYQQSLDQGLQFLIQYYNGEERAKGNILERFSAQQFPDLHSELNLSSLELGDSALYFCASSDSPLADGSTDTQYFGPGTRLTVL.

CDR3 DNA sequence: TGTGCCAGCAGTTTCAGGAGGGGGGATTCACCCCTCCACTTT. Its translation: CASSFRRGDSPLHF. The J gene is TRBJ1-6, the V gene TRBV2; possibly TRBD1 for D (6 bases). CDR3 length equals 14 residues. Germline values: CDR1 SNHLY, CDR2 FYNNEI. Trimming removed 5 bases from V and 8 bases from J, with 13 bases in between.

This clonotype showed up just a few times. V and J are TRBV12-3 or TRBV12-4 and TRBJ2-4; 11 bases line up with TRBD1. The junction had 7 bases not matched to a gene; V was cut back by 6 bases and J by 0 bases. The CDR3 is 17 residues long. In DNA form, the CDR3 reads TGTGCCAGCAGCCCGGGACAGGGGGGTCTAGCCAAAAACATTCAGTACTTC. Its translation is CASSPGQGGLAKNIQYF.

This clonotype occurred many times. V is TRBV7-2 and J is TRBJ1-5; TRBD1 is a possible D gene (6 bases). This CDR3 has 19 amino acids. V lost 1 base, J lost 2 bases, and 21 bases lay in between. CDR1 SGHTA and CDR2 FQGNSA come from the germline V gene. CDR3 DNA sequence: TGTGCCAGCAGCTTAGACCCTCCCGGCAGGGGCAGGGGCAATCAGCCCCAGCATTTT. Its protein product is CASSLDPPGRGRGNQPQHF.

This chain joins TRBV10-3 and TRBJ2-1; possibly TRBD1 or TRBD2 for D (5 bases each). The CDR3 is 15 amino acids. Germline V gene data show CDR1 as ENHRY and CDR2 as SYGVKD. The V end was cut by 7 bases, the J end by 0 bases, with 13 bases between. CDR3 amino acids: CAINPGTSSYNEQFF. The CDR3 coding sequence is TGTGCCATCAATCCCGGGACCAGCTCCTACAATGAGCAGTTCTTC.

This clonotype was counted between two and nine times. The rearrangement uses TRBV12-5 and TRBJ2-3, with 9 bases matching TRBD1. The CDR3 has 13 residues. The J segment lost 3 bases and the V segment lost 5 bases, leaving 0 bases of the junction unmatched. Germline-derived CDR1 and CDR2 are LGHNT and FRNRAP. The CDR3 coding sequence is TGTGCTAGTGGTGGACAGGGGACAGATACGCAGTATTTT. Translating gives CASGGQGTDTQYF. Combining the CDR3 with reference TRBV12-5 and TRBJ2-3 gives the whole variable domain DARVTQTPRHKVTEMGQEVTMRCQPILGHNTVFWYRQTMMQGLELLAYFRNRAPLDDSGMPKDRFSAEMPDATLATLKIQPSEPRDSAVYFCASGGQGTDTQYFGPGTRLTVL.

This clonotype was seen repeatedly, ten times or more. The V gene is TRBV7-2, the J gene TRBJ1-3, with D unresolved. From germline, CDR1 is SGHTA and CDR2 FQGNSA. V was shortened by 4 bases and J by 0 bases, with 13 bases between the two germline ends. The CDR3 is 16 residues long. CDR3 in amino acids: CASSSSIASSGNTIYF. Here the CDR3 DNA reads TGTGCCAGCAGCTCGTCGATAGCGAGCTCTGGAAACACCATATATTTT.

This clonotype was detected only a few times. The rearrangement uses TRBV6-1 and TRBJ2-3; 10 bases line up with TRBD2. The germline CDR1 and CDR2 sequences are MNHNS and SASEGT. The V segment lost 2 bases and the J segment 1 base; nucleotides outside the gene matches: 6. This CDR3 has 17 amino acids. CDR3: CASSEFLGTSGTDTQYF. Written as DNA, the CDR3 is TGTGCCAGCAGTGAATTTTTGGGGACTAGCGGCACAGATACGCAGTATTTT.

The chain carries TRBV12-3 or TRBV12-4 and TRBJ1-1; D is possibly TRBD1 (6 bases). V dropped 1 base and J dropped 0 bases, with 9 bases sitting between them. This CDR3 is built from 15 residues. CDR3 loop: CASSLVRGMNTEAFF. Written as DNA, the CDR3 is TGTGCCAGCAGTTTAGTGAGGGGGATGAACACTGAAGCTTTCTTT.

This clonotype was counted at least ten times. The chain combines TRBV7-9 with TRBJ2-7; D might be TRBD1 (5 bases). Germline-derived CDR1 and CDR2 are SEHNR and FQNEAQ (reference sequence). The V end was cut by 3 bases, the J end by 3 bases, with 15 bases between. There are 15 residues in the CDR3. CDR3 amino acids: CASSFRQGEVYEQYF. As DNA, the CDR3 is TGTGCCAGCAGCTTCAGGCAGGGTGAGGTCTACGAGCAGTACTTC.

This chain connects TRBV7-2 to TRBJ2-7, with D perhaps TRBD1 or TRBD2 (6 bases each). Trimming stripped 4 bases from V and 6 bases from J, with 16 bases between. This CDR3 has 14 amino acids. Germline V CDR1 and CDR2: SGHTA, FQGNSA. CDR3 nucleotide sequence: TGTGCCAGCAGCTCTAGGGGGGCATGGGGCGAGCAGTACTTC. As protein: CASSSRGAWGEQYF.

In its sample, this clonotype was seen many times. This chain connects TRBV3-1 to TRBJ2-5; TRBD2 aligns across 11 bases. The junction had 6 bases not matched to a gene; V was cut back by 4 bases and J by 2 bases. From germline, CDR1 is LGHDT and CDR2 YNNKEL (reference sequence). The CDR3 consists of 16 residues. The CDR3 DNA reads TGTGCCAGCAGCCCCCAGATAGCGGGAGGGCAAGAGACCCAGTACTTC. It specifies CASSPQIAGGQETQYF.